The 8 T cell receptor beta chains given below trace back to one sample, sequenced in a study of blood T cell repertoires in COVID-19. The method was immunoSEQ multiplex PCR; TCRdb's version includes in-frame clones alone and lacks a portion of them. Here the sample spans 250,000 or so clones, about 87% being singletons. Sequencing used PBMCs or T cells enriched from blood (not recorded which). The receptors come from a middle-aged woman with acute COVID-19.

The chain employs TRBV9 and TRBJ2-1; D might be TRBD1 (5 bases). V lost 0 bases and J lost 10, with 11 bases in between. Germline CDR1 is SGDLS and CDR2 is YYNGEE. This CDR3 spans 13 amino acids. CDR3 amino acids: CASSVGGGPEQFF. The CDR3 DNA follows: TGTGCCAGCAGCGTAGGGGGCGGCCCCGAGCAGTTCTTC. The entire variable domain, with the rest obtained from reference TRBV9 and TRBJ2-1, is as follows: DSGVTQTPKHLITATGQRVTLRCSPRSGDLSVYWYQQSLDQGLQFLIQYYNGEERAKGNILERFSAQQFPDLHSELNLSSLELGDSALYFCASSVGGGPEQFFGPGTRLTVL.

This sequence joins TRBV5-1 and TRBJ1-2; 12 bases fit TRBD1. Germline CDR1 is SGHRS and CDR2 is YFSETQ. Trimming at V came to 4 bases and at J to 5 bases, leaving 24 bases not matched to a gene. The CDR3 covers 21 residues. The CDR3 reads CASSPFFNPVGQGAHGYGYTF. CDR3 in DNA: TGCGCCAGCAGCCCATTCTTTAACCCGGTGGGACAGGGGGCGCATGGATATGGCTACACCTTC.

V gene TRBV19 combines with J gene TRBJ1-1; the match to TRBD1 covers 11 bases. This CDR3 contains 14 residues. CDR1 LNHDA and CDR2 SQIVND come from the germline V gene (reference sequence). V dropped 5 bases and J dropped 6; count of bases not matched to a gene: 5. The CDR3 sequence: CASSWTGGASEAFF. In DNA, the CDR3 is TGTGCCAGTAGTTGGACAGGGGGCGCGTCTGAAGCTTTCTTT.

The V and J genes are TRBV9 and TRBJ2-1, with 9 nucleotides matching TRBD2. CDR1 and CDR2 (germline): SGDLS, YYNGEE. The CDR3 length is 15 residues. The V gene end was trimmed by 6 bases and the J gene end by 7 bases; junction bases not matched to a gene: 11. CDR3: CASTVGSGSWNEQFF. The CDR3 nucleotides are TGTGCCAGCACCGTGGGTAGCGGGAGTTGGAATGAGCAGTTCTTC.

This chain connects TRBV11-2 to TRBJ2-2, with a tentative D call TRBD1 (6 bases). Per germline, CDR1 SGHAT and CDR2 FQNNGV. The length of the CDR3 is 15 residues. V was shortened by 5 bases and J by 2 bases, with 12 bases between the two germline ends. The DNA for the CDR3 is TGTGCCAGCAGCCCTGGGACATTAAACACCGGGGAGCTGTTTTTT. Its translation: CASSPGTLNTGELFF.

Worth noting for this clone: It is unclear where the CDR3 begins or ends on the DNA, so no DNA is shown, and the CDR3 is as TCRdb lists it. The chain couples TRBV12-1 to TRBJ2-1; the table's D call TRBD2 went unverified against the DNA. TRBV12-1 is deemed a pseudogene. The CDR3 spans 18 residues, counting both ends. The CDR3 here is CASSLWVASGISYNEQFF.

The chain recombines TRBV2 with TRBJ2-7; possibly TRBD1 for D (6 bases). V gave up 7 bases and J gave up 0 bases, with 22 bases separating them. Germline assignment: CDR1 SNHLY and CDR2 FYNNEI. CDR3 size: 17 residues. For the CDR3, the DNA is TGTGCCAGCAACAGCAGAGGTGGGAGCAGGGGCTCCTACGAGCAGTACTTC. Translation: CASNSRGGSRGSYEQYF. The variable domain in full, completed from reference TRBV2 and TRBJ2-7, reads EPEVTQTPSHQVTQMGQEVILRCVPISNHLYFYWYRQILGQKVEFLVSFYNNEISEKSEIFDDQFSVERPDGSNFTLKIRSTKLEDSAMYFCASNSRGGSRGSYEQYFGPGTRLTVT.

The V call is TRBV28, the J call TRBJ1-2; D gene ambiguous. Germline CDR1 MDHEN, CDR2 SYDVKM. V shed 6 bases and J shed 4 bases, with 9 bases lying between them. CDR3 length equals 12 residues. The CDR3 region has the DNA TGTGCCAGCAGGGTCCGGAGCTATGGCTACACCTTC. Its protein product is CASRVRSYGYTF.